This entry lists 25 T cell receptor beta chains sequenced from one sample in a study of T cells after yellow fever vaccination. TCRdb called the 5' RACE reads again in MiXCR, with one record for every CDR3 protein. Of under 550,000 distinct CDR3 sequences detected, about a fifth appear once; the ten largest clones hold 16%. The sequencing used PBMCs, collected roughly 23 days after the first yellow fever vaccination. All receptors derive from a man aged 18 to 30 who received the YFV17D yellow fever vaccine.

This rearrangement joins TRBV7-3 to TRBJ2-2, with unresolved D. V was clipped by 6 bases and J by 7 bases, with 9 bases between them. The CDR3 has 12 residues. CDR1 and CDR2 from the germline V gene are SGHTA and FQGTGA. The CDR3 DNA reads as TGTGCCAGCAGAAACGGCCGCGGGGAGCTGTTTTTT. Residues: CASRNGRGELFF.

This clonotype has a handful of counts. V gene TRBV10-3 combines with J gene TRBJ2-1, with 7 bases that match TRBD2. CDR3 length: 15 residues. Trimming cost V 4 bases and J 5 bases; bases outside gene matches: 8. Per the germline V gene, CDR1 is ENHRY and CDR2 is SYGVKD. DNA for the CDR3: TGTGCCATCAGTGTTTCGGGGGGATTCGACAATGAGCAGTTCTTC. Translating it yields CAISVSGGFDNEQFF.

This clonotype was counted at least ten times. V and J are TRBV5-1 and TRBJ2-2, with 7 nucleotides matching TRBD2. The CDR3 length is 16 residues. The germline gives CDR1 SGHRS, CDR2 YFSETQ. V dropped 0 bases and J dropped 0; count of bases not matched to a gene: 2. The CDR3 sequence: CASSLVAGANTGELFF. In DNA, the CDR3 is TGCGCCAGCAGCTTGGTGGCGGGGGCGAACACCGGGGAGCTGTTTTTT.

This chain connects TRBV3-1 to TRBJ1-4; D is undetermined. V shed 4 bases and J shed 8 bases, with 8 bases lying between them. Germline CDR1 and CDR2: LGHDT and YNNKEL (reference sequence). There are 12 residues in the CDR3. CDR3 in DNA: TGTGCCAGCAGCCGAGACTGGGAAAAACTGTTTTTT. As protein: CASSRDWEKLFF. Full variable domain (remainder filled in from reference TRBV3-1 and TRBJ1-4): DTAVSQTPKYLVTQMGNDKSIKCEQNLGHDTMYWYKQDSKKFLKIMFSYNNKELIINETVPNRFSPKSPDKAHLNLHINSLELGDSAVYFCASSRDWEKLFFGSGTQLSVL.

In its sample, this clonotype was seen a few times. The J gene is TRBJ1-1, the V gene TRBV12-3 or TRBV12-4; D is ambiguous. V lost 7 bases and J lost 1, with 10 bases in between. The CDR3 covers 13 residues. This CDR3 reads CASTPWGNTEAFF. The CDR3 DNA is TGTGCCAGCACTCCATGGGGGAACACTGAAGCTTTCTTT.

This clonotype was seen at least ten times. The genes are TRBV13 and TRBJ2-7; either TRBD1 or TRBD2 may supply D (5 bases each). The CDR3 runs to 13 residues. Trimming shortened V by 4 bases and J by 5 bases, and 12 bases separated the two germline ends. Germline V gene sequence: CDR1 PRHDT, CDR2 FYEKMQ (reference sequence). CDR3 in DNA: TGTGCCAGCAGCTCCTTGGGGGACCACGAGCAGTACGTC. Encoded protein: CASSSLGDHEQYV.

CDR3 protein: CSAPRGADEQFF. CDR3 sequence (DNA): TGCAGTGCCCCGAGGGGGGCGGATGAGCAGTTCTTC. The V and J genes are TRBV20-1 and TRBJ2-1; the D gene could be TRBD1 or TRBD2 (6 bases each). Germline V gives CDR1 DFQATT, CDR2 SNEGSKA (reference sequence). CDR3 length: 12 amino acids. Trimming removed 6 bases at V and 8 bases at J, with 14 bases between.

In this sample, this clonotype turned up a few times. CDR3 nucleotide sequence: TGTGCCAGCGGATTCGTCCGGGGGGCCTTTCAGCCCCAGCATTTT. Its protein is CASGFVRGAFQPQHF. The chain links TRBV6-1 to TRBJ1-5; a possible D gene is TRBD1 (6 bases). The CDR3 has 15 residues. V dropped 8 bases and J dropped 6 bases, with 20 bases sitting between them. CDR1 and CDR2 from the germline V gene are MNHNS and SASEGT.

The chain employs TRBV7-6 and TRBJ1-6; 8 nucleotides align to TRBD1. Germline assignment: CDR1 SGHVS and CDR2 FNYEAQ. The CDR3 extends over 17 amino acids. The V gene end was trimmed by 4 bases and the J gene end by 8 bases; junction bases not matched to a gene: 13. The DNA for the CDR3 is TGTGCCAGCAGCTCACAGAATACCGGGACAGGCCATTCACCCCTCCACTTT. Protein: CASSSQNTGTGHSPLHF.

This clonotype was detected only a few times. This chain uses TRBV19 with TRBJ2-4, with TRBD2 identical over 11 bases. Germline V gives CDR1 LNHDA, CDR2 SQIVND (reference sequence). This CDR3 comprises 15 residues. V dropped 8 bases and J dropped 0; count of bases not matched to a gene: 3. The chain's CDR3 is CASSTSGVAKNIQYF. For the CDR3, the DNA is TGTGCCAGTTCGACTAGCGGGGTAGCCAAAAACATTCAGTACTTC.

V is TRBV12-3 or TRBV12-4 and J is TRBJ2-5; 9 positions agree with TRBD1. The CDR3 is 18 amino acids. V gave up 6 bases and J gave up 1 base; unmatched junction bases: 15. For the CDR3, the DNA is TGTGCCAGCAGCCGCCGCCGACCGGGACAGGGACTCCAAGAGACCCAGTACTTC. This encodes CASSRRRPGQGLQETQYF.

This clonotype appeared a few times. This rearrangement joins TRBV6-2 or TRBV6-3 to TRBJ2-5; 15 nucleotides align to TRBD2. This CDR3 contains 15 residues. V shed 6 bases, J shed 4 bases, and the junction held 3 bases outside the gene matches. Germline V gene sequence: CDR1 MNHEY, CDR2 SVGEGT. The CDR3 sequence: CASRTGLAGGETQYF. The CDR3 DNA sequence: TGTGCCAGCAGGACGGGACTAGCGGGGGGAGAGACCCAGTACTTC.

The chain combines TRBV7-2 with TRBJ2-1; TRBD2 agrees at 7 bases. CDR1 is SGHTA, CDR2 FQGNSA, per germline. The V gene end was trimmed by 5 bases and the J gene end by 10 bases; junction bases not matched to a gene: 8. This CDR3 has 13 residues. CDR3 nucleotide sequence: TGTGCCAGCAGCCCGTGGGGGGGATGGGAGCAGTTCTTC. The encoded protein is CASSPWGGWEQFF.

This clonotype was detected only a few times. This chain uses TRBV7-9 with TRBJ2-7; D gene ambiguous. The germline gives CDR1 SEHNR, CDR2 FQNEAQ (reference sequence). Deletions cut 2 bases from V and 4 bases from J, with 12 bases between. The length of the CDR3 is 14 residues. The DNA for the CDR3 is TGTGCCAGCAGCTTATCCAGCTTACGATACGAGCAGTACTTC. Residues: CASSLSSLRYEQYF.

There are a few counts of this clonotype. CDR3 sequence reads: CASSLQGAFEQFF. The CDR3 region has the DNA TGTGCCAGCAGCCTACAGGGGGCATTTGAGCAGTTCTTC. J is TRBJ2-1 and V is TRBV2, with TRBD1 matching 9 bases. V was clipped by 6 bases and J by 9 bases; unmatched bases: 6. This CDR3 spans 13 amino acids. Germline lookup yields CDR1 SNHLY and CDR2 FYNNEI.

J is TRBJ2-7 and V is TRBV7-8; D is undetermined. V gave up 1 base and J gave up 3 bases, with 10 bases separating them. The CDR3 is 14 amino acids. Germline CDR1 reads SGHVS; CDR2 reads FQNEAQ. CDR3 sequence: CASSLEASFYEQYV. In DNA, the CDR3 is TGTGCCAGCAGCTTAGAGGCCAGCTTCTACGAGCAGTACGTC.

In its sample, this clonotype was seen a few times. CDR3: CASSFAPPGGAGQPQHF. The CDR3 DNA follows: TGTGCCAGCAGTTTTGCCCCCCCGGGGGGCGCGGGTCAGCCCCAGCATTTT. The chain recombines TRBV27 with TRBJ1-5; D is perhaps TRBD1 (6 bases). Trimming shortened V by 3 bases and J by 6 bases, and 21 bases separated the two germline ends. This CDR3 contains 17 residues. CDR1 and CDR2 from the germline V gene are MNHEY and SMNVEV (reference sequence).

Only a few counts were recorded for this clonotype. V gene TRBV29-1 combines with J gene TRBJ2-7, with 10 bases matching TRBD1. Germline V gives CDR1 SQVTM, CDR2 ANQGSEA. This CDR3 spans 14 amino acids. Trimming at V came to 3 bases and at J to 0 bases, leaving 2 bases not matched to a gene. CDR3 DNA: TGCAGCGTTGAGGGACAGGGGCCCTCCTACGAGCAGTACTTC. Protein sequence: CSVEGQGPSYEQYF.

The chain carries TRBV7-2 and TRBJ1-5, with D hard to call. This CDR3 is built from 13 residues. Deletions cut 1 base from V and 4 bases from J, with 5 bases between. The germline V gene has CDR1 SGHTA and CDR2 FQGNSA. The CDR3 nucleotides read TGTGCCAGCAGCTTAGAGCCGAATCAGCCCCAGCATTTT. Its translation: CASSLEPNQPQHF.

This clonotype occurred once. This chain connects TRBV20-1 to TRBJ2-1; D remains unclear. The germline V gene encodes CDR1 DFQATT and CDR2 SNEGSKA (reference sequence). The CDR3 is made up of 12 amino acids. The V gene lost 0 bases and the J gene lost 9 bases, with 9 bases spanning the gap. CDR3 sequence reads: CSARDLGTEQFF. CDR3 coding DNA: TGCAGTGCTAGAGATCTTGGTACTGAGCAGTTCTTC.

V is TRBV5-1 and J is TRBJ1-1, with D perhaps TRBD1 (6 bases). This CDR3 has 14 amino acids. CDR1 is SGHRS and CDR2 is YFSETQ in the germline V gene. The V end was cut by 5 bases, the J end by 1 base, with 12 bases between. The CDR3 sequence: CASRAGTSNTEAFF. CDR3 DNA: TGCGCCAGCAGGGCCGGGACATCGAACACTGAAGCTTTCTTT.

This clonotype has more than one count but fewer than ten. The chain carries TRBV12-3 or TRBV12-4 and TRBJ1-2; TRBD1 matches 9 bases. Trimming cost V 6 bases and J 2 bases; bases outside gene matches: 10. This CDR3 region has 16 residues. CDR3 in amino acids: CASSPPAQGANYGYTF. The CDR3 nucleotides are TGTGCCAGCAGCCCTCCCGCACAGGGGGCGAACTATGGCTACACCTTC.

The genes are TRBV5-1 and TRBJ2-3; TRBD2 matches 8 bases. There are 16 residues in the CDR3. Losses at the gene ends were 4 bases for V and 0 bases for J; bases not matched to a gene: 7. Germline V CDR1 and CDR2: SGHRS, YFSETQ. For the CDR3, the DNA is TGCGCCAGCAGCCAAACCGGGGGGGTTAGCACAGATACGCAGTATTTT. Its protein is CASSQTGGVSTDTQYF.

This sequence joins TRBV20-1 and TRBJ2-7; D ambiguous. Germline V CDR1 and CDR2: DFQATT, SNEGSKA (reference sequence). The V end lost 6 bases, the J end lost 0 bases, and 18 bases lay between the germline ends. The CDR3 contains 15 residues. The DNA for the CDR3 is TGCAGTGCGGCCGCCTACCCCCAGAGCTCCTACGAGCAGTACGTC. Translating gives CSAAAYPQSSYEQYV.

This clonotype was seen only a few times. The chain carries TRBV5-5 and TRBJ1-2; 8 bases map to TRBD1. The CDR3 spans 13 residues. CDR1 is SGHKS, CDR2 YYEKEE, per germline (reference sequence). J gave up 8 bases and V 5 bases, and 8 bases lay outside the gene matches. CDR3 in amino acids: CASRPDRVEGYTF. CDR3 nucleotide sequence: TGTGCCAGCAGGCCGGACAGGGTGGAAGGCTACACCTTC. Complete variable domain (other parts from reference TRBV5-5 and TRBJ1-2): DAGVTQSPTHLIKTRGQQVTLRCSPISGHKSVSWYQQVLGQGPQFIFQYYEKEERGRGNFPDRFSARQFPNYSSELNVNALLLGDSALYLCASRPDRVEGYTFGSGTRLTVV.